This TCR beta chain was captured by sequencing in a study of T cells after yellow fever vaccination. A few counts support this clonotype. Per the germline V gene, CDR1 is GTSNPN and CDR2 is SVGIG (reference sequence). The trim removed 3 bases at V and 2 bases at J, leaving 7 bases unmatched. This CDR3 is 16 amino acids long. General study findings and limits: Though it reached lower strength, the secondary response hit its peak faster, day 5 versus 15.

UMIs and a universal primer site were added when TCR cDNA was made by 5'RACE template switching. TCRdb recomputed calls from the 5' RACE reads with MiXCR, one row per CDR3 protein. The sample lists approximately 90,000 distinct CDR3 sequences, 10% to 15% seen once, with around 23% in the top ten. Material: CD8+ T cells not binding an NS4B(214-222) dextramer, sorted from PBMCs, obtained 20 to 25 days after the first yellow fever vaccination. The source of this sequence is a young man who received the YFV17D yellow fever vaccine. This chain uses TRBV30 with TRBJ2-3, with TRBD2 matching over 11 bases. The CDR3 loop reads CAWSRGTSGYTDTQYF. In nucleotides, the CDR3 is TGTGCCTGGAGCCGAGGGACTAGCGGTTACACAGATACGCAGTATTTT. Drawing the rest from reference TRBV30 and TRBJ2-3, the complete variable domain is SQTIHQWPATLVQPVGSPLSLECTVEGTSNPNLYWYRQAAGRGLQLLFYSVGIGQISSEVPQNLSASRPQDRQFILSSKKLLLSDSGFYLCAWSRGTSGYTDTQYFGPGTRLTVL.